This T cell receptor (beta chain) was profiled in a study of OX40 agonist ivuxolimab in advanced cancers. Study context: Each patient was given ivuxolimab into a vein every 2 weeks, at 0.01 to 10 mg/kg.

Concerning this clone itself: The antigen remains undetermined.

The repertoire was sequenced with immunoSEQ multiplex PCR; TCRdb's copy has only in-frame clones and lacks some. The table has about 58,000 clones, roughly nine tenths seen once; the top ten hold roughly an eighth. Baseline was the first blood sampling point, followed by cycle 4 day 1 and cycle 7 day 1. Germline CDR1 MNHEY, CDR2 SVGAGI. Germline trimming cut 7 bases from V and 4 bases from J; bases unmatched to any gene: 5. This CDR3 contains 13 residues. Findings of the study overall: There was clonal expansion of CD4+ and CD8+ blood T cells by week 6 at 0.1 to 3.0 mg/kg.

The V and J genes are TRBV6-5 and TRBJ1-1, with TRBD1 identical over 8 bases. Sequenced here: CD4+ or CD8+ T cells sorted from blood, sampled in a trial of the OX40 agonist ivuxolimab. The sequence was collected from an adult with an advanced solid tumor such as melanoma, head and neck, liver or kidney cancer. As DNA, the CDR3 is TGTGCCAGCACCGACAGGGGTAGCACTGAAGCTTTCTTT. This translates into CASTDRGSTEAFF.